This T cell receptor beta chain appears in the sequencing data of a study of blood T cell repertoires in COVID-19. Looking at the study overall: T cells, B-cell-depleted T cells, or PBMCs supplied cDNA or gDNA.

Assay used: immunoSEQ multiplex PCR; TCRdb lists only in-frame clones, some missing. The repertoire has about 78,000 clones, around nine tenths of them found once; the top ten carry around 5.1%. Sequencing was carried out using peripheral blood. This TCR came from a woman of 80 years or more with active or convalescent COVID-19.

The CDR3, as DNA: TGTGCCAGCAGCCTCCAGGATACCTACGAGCAGTACTTC. Translating gives CASSLQDTYEQYF. The chain joins TRBV28 to TRBJ2-7; D remains unclear. This CDR3 is 13 amino acids long. CDR1 and CDR2 (germline): MDHEN, SYDVKM. V lost 6 bases to trimming and J lost 2 bases, with 11 bases between them.